Given below is one T cell receptor beta chain in context. Its target is unknown. Produced via immunoSEQ multiplex PCR; TCRdb's table is partial and in-frame only. The data show 80,000 or so clones, more than 80% seen once. The CDR3 totals 12 residues. Losses at the gene ends were 10 bases for V and 9 bases for J; bases not matched to a gene: 9. The germline V gene has CDR1 LNHDA and CDR2 SQIVND (reference sequence). The record originates from a study of OX40 agonist ivuxolimab in advanced cancers. In the study overall: Treatment received earlier with anti-PD-1, anti-PD-L1 or anti-CTLA-4 agents was allowed, and over 30% had some. The study's findings and limits: More expanded clones were found, on average, in CD8+ than in CD4+ T cells. Clonal expansion among partial responders at 0.1-3.0 mg/kg ranked near the lowest.

The chain links TRBV19 to TRBJ2-1, with 7 bases aligning to TRBD2. The specimen comprised CD4+ or CD8+ T cells sorted from blood, sampled in a trial of the OX40 agonist ivuxolimab. The receptor was derived from an adult with an advanced solid tumor such as melanoma, head and neck, liver or kidney cancer. CDR3 residues: CATGGYLGEQFF. In nucleotides, the CDR3 is TGTGCCACCGGGGGGTATCTGGGTGAGCAGTTCTTC.